One sample yielded the 27 T cell receptor beta chains listed below, sequenced in a study of blood T cell repertoires in COVID-19. The assay was immunoSEQ multiplex PCR, and TCRdb's table has in-frame clones only and misses some. The sample holds 300,000 to 400,000 clones; around 87% are singletons and the top ten take roughly 6.3%. Sequenced input: peripheral blood. The receptors originated from a woman aged 45 to 65 with COVID-19, enrolled during active disease.

The chain combines TRBV7-9 with TRBJ2-2, with D uncertain. CDR1 and CDR2 from the germline V gene are SEHNR and FQNEAQ (reference sequence). V was clipped by 6 bases and J by 5 bases, with 10 bases between them. The CDR3 covers 13 residues. CDR3: CASRFSETGELFF. In nucleotides, the CDR3 is TGTGCCAGCAGATTCAGCGAAACCGGGGAGCTGTTTTTT.

V is TRBV7-2 and J is TRBJ2-1, with D perhaps TRBD2 (6 bases). Trimming took off 5 bases at V and 0 bases at J, with 11 bases between the two ends. The CDR3 runs to 15 residues. Germline V CDR1 and CDR2: SGHTA, FQGNSA. The CDR3 DNA is TGTGCCAGCAGCCTTAGCGGAAACTCCTACAATGAGCAGTTCTTC. Translation: CASSLSGNSYNEQFF. The full variable domain, its missing parts supplied by reference TRBV7-2 and TRBJ2-1, is GAGVSQSPSNKVTEKGKDVELRCDPISGHTALYWYRQSLGQGLEFLIYFQGNSAPDKSGLPSDRFSAERTGGSVSTLTIQRTQQEDSAVYLCASSLSGNSYNEQFFGPGTRLTVL.

This chain joins TRBV24-1 and TRBJ2-7; TRBD2 agrees at 12 bases. Germline lookup yields CDR1 KGHDR and CDR2 SFDVKD. The trim removed 7 bases at V and 5 bases at J, leaving 8 bases unmatched. The CDR3 spans 15 residues. CDR3 sequence reads: CATRPTSGRVNEQYF. The CDR3 bases are TGTGCCACCAGACCGACTAGCGGGAGAGTCAACGAGCAGTACTTC.

In its sample, this clone was seen once. This rearrangement joins TRBV5-6 to TRBJ2-7; the D is unclear. Germline V gene lookup returns CDR1 SGHDT and CDR2 YYEEEE. Deletions cut 0 bases from V and 0 bases from J, with 4 bases between. This CDR3 region has 13 residues. The CDR3 is CASSLAVSYEQYF. CDR3 coding DNA: TGTGCCAGCAGCTTGGCCGTCTCCTACGAGCAGTACTTC. Complete variable domain (other parts from reference TRBV5-6 and TRBJ2-7): DAGVTQSPTHLIKTRGQQVTLRCSPKSGHDTVSWYQQALGQGPQFIFQYYEEEERQRGNFPDRFSGHQFPNYSSELNVNALLLGDSALYLCASSLAVSYEQYFGPGTRLTVT.

The chain combines TRBV27 with TRBJ1-6; D is undetermined. V was pared by 3 bases and J by 8 bases, with 5 bases between. CDR3 length equals 12 residues. Germline-derived CDR1 and CDR2 are MNHEY and SMNVEV (reference sequence). The CDR3 bases are TGTGCCAGCAGTTTCCTTGATTCACCCCTCCACTTT. This translates into CASSFLDSPLHF.

The V gene is TRBV7-2, the J gene TRBJ2-7; 8 bases match TRBD2. The germline V gene encodes CDR1 SGHTA and CDR2 FQGNSA. J gave up 7 bases and V 1 base, and 6 bases lay outside the gene matches. The CDR3 is made up of 14 amino acids. CDR3: CASSLGEREWEQYF. The CDR3 DNA follows: TGTGCCAGCAGCTTAGGGGAGCGGGAGTGGGAGCAGTACTTC. Based on the CDR3 plus reference TRBV7-2 and TRBJ2-7, the full variable domain is GAGVSQSPSNKVTEKGKDVELRCDPISGHTALYWYRQSLGQGLEFLIYFQGNSAPDKSGLPSDRFSAERTGGSVSTLTIQRTQQEDSAVYLCASSLGEREWEQYFGPGTRLTVT.

The genes are TRBV11-2 and TRBJ2-7, with 11 bases identical to TRBD2. V was clipped by 5 bases and J by 4 bases; unmatched bases: 4. This CDR3 spans 14 amino acids. Germline V gives CDR1 SGHAT, CDR2 FQNNGV. The CDR3 DNA reads as TGTGCCAGCAGCCCGACTAGCGGGAAATACGAGCAGTACTTC. Its protein product is CASSPTSGKYEQYF.

This chain connects TRBV5-1 to TRBJ2-7; 8 nucleotides agree with TRBD1. V trimming: 4 bases; J trimming: 2 bases; junction bases outside the gene matches: 8. The CDR3 consists of 15 residues. CDR1 is SGHRS and CDR2 is YFSETQ in the germline V gene. In DNA form, the CDR3 reads TGCGCCAGCAGCCCCACAGGGGGAGAGACCTACGAGCAGTACTTC. It yields the protein CASSPTGGETYEQYF.

The chain recombines TRBV3-1 (or the pseudogene TRBV3-2) with TRBJ1-5, with 7 positions matching TRBD1. Germline V gene lookup returns CDR1 LGHDT and CDR2 YNNKEL (reference sequence). The CDR3 covers 14 residues. V shed 4 bases and J 3 bases; nucleotides not matched to a gene: 3. CDR3 nucleotides: TGTGCCAGCAGCCTTGGACAGGTCAATCAGCCCCAGCATTTT. Translating it yields CASSLGQVNQPQHF.

The chain recombines TRBV5-1 with TRBJ2-7; D possibly corresponds to TRBD2 (7 bases). The germline V gene has CDR1 SGHRS and CDR2 YFSETQ. The V end lost 0 bases, the J end lost 6 bases, and 19 bases lay between the germline ends. This CDR3 is built from 16 residues. The CDR3 DNA sequence: TGCGCCAGCAGCTTGGAAACTTCCGGGGGGCGTCGCGAGCAGTACTTC. Protein sequence: CASSLETSGGRREQYF.

This chain joins TRBV13 and TRBJ2-3; possibly TRBD2 for D (6 bases). Trimming removed 2 bases at V and 5 bases at J, with 14 bases between. The CDR3 has 15 amino acids. Germline-derived CDR1 and CDR2 are PRHDT and FYEKMQ (reference sequence). The CDR3 DNA reads TGTGCCAGCAGCTTAAGGGCTAGCGTTGGAGATACGCAGTATTTT. Amino acids: CASSLRASVGDTQYF.

The chain combines TRBV23-1 with TRBJ2-7; D perhaps matches TRBD2 (7 bases). TRBV23-1 is assigned to the ORF class and has an uncertain function. The ends were cut back, 8 bases at V and 1 base at J, with 30 bases in the middle. The CDR3 runs 19 residues. CDR3 region: CASSHGGLTGRFGSYEQYF. As DNA, the CDR3 is TGCGCCAGCTCCCATGGGGGGCTAACCGGGAGGTTTGGGTCCTACGAGCAGTACTTC.

The chain has TRBV3-1 (or the pseudogene TRBV3-2) and TRBJ1-6; D might be TRBD1 (6 bases). Germline V gene lookup returns CDR1 LGHDT and CDR2 YNNKEL (reference sequence). V dropped 6 bases and J dropped 7 bases, with 16 bases sitting between them. This CDR3 comprises 15 residues. The DNA for the CDR3 is TGTGCCAGCAGACTCTTGACAGGCCAGAATTCACCCCTCCACTTT. Its protein product is CASRLLTGQNSPLHF.

The V gene is TRBV7-9, the J gene TRBJ2-3, with TRBD2 identical over 11 bases. This CDR3 spans 17 amino acids. V lost 1 base, J lost 4 bases, and 7 bases stayed unmatched. From germline, CDR1 is SEHNR and CDR2 FQNEAQ (reference sequence). The CDR3 nucleotides read TGTGCCAGCAGCTTAGGTGTAGCGGGAGGGGCGGCAGATACGCAGTATTTT. This sequence encodes CASSLGVAGGAADTQYF.

The CDR3, as DNA: TGTGCCAGCAGTTCTACTAGCGCGCAGTTCTTC. Translating gives CASSSTSAQFF. V gene TRBV11-3 combines with J gene TRBJ2-1; 7 nucleotides align to TRBD2. The ends lost 6 bases at V and 12 bases at J; junction bases unmatched: 5. The CDR3 runs to 11 residues. Per the germline V gene, CDR1 is SGHNT and CDR2 is YENEEA.

This chain joins TRBV7-8 and TRBJ1-5; D uncertain. Trimming removed 5 bases at V and 7 bases at J, with 9 bases between. Per the germline V gene, CDR1 is SGHVS and CDR2 is FQNEAQ. This CDR3 has 12 residues. The CDR3 sequence: CASSLIAQPQHF. The CDR3 region has the DNA TGTGCCAGCAGCCTTATAGCGCAGCCCCAGCATTTT.

This chain links TRBV6-6 with TRBJ1-1; the D gene is possibly TRBD1 (6 bases). With 2 bases removed from V and 0 bases from J, the gap between germline ends came to 13 bases. Germline CDR1 reads MNHNY; CDR2 reads SVGAGI (reference sequence). This CDR3 has 16 amino acids. This chain's CDR3 is CASSYRRGALNTEAFF. As DNA, the CDR3 is TGTGCCAGCAGTTACCGCAGGGGTGCCCTGAACACTGAAGCTTTCTTT.

This chain uses TRBV7-9 with TRBJ2-1; 8 positions match TRBD1. Germline assignment: CDR1 SEHNR and CDR2 FQNEAQ (reference sequence). Trimming removed 6 bases from V and 1 base from J; junction bases left unmatched: 14. This CDR3 is 18 amino acids long. CDR3 loop: CASSSDVRDRLSYNEQFF. Here the CDR3 DNA reads TGTGCCAGCAGTTCTGATGTCCGGGACAGGCTGTCCTACAATGAGCAGTTCTTC.

This sequence joins TRBV23-1 and TRBJ2-1; 9 nucleotides match TRBD2. TRBV23-1 is placed among ORFs of uncertain function. CDR3 size: 17 residues. The V gene end was trimmed by 2 bases and the J gene end by 10 bases; junction bases not matched to a gene: 15. Written as DNA, the CDR3 is TGCGCCAGCAGTCAACCCCGGTTAAGGCGGGAGGGAAACGAGCAGTTCTTC. Amino acids: CASSQPRLRREGNEQFF.

The chain uses TRBV13 and TRBJ2-1; possibly TRBD2 for D (5 bases). V gave up 2 bases and J gave up 2 bases, with 10 bases separating them. The CDR3 runs 15 residues. Germline values: CDR1 PRHDT, CDR2 FYEKMQ (reference sequence). The CDR3 region is CASSLLSGPYNEQFF. DNA for the CDR3: TGTGCCAGCAGCTTACTAAGCGGCCCCTACAATGAGCAGTTCTTC. Together with reference TRBV13 and TRBJ2-1, the CDR3 gives the full variable domain: AAGVIQSPRHLIKEKRETATLKCYPIPRHDTVYWYQQGPGQDPQFLISFYEKMQSDKGSIPDRFSAQQFSDYHSELNMSSLELGDSALYFCASSLLSGPYNEQFFGPGTRLTVL.

This clone came up once. This rearrangement joins TRBV29-1 to TRBJ1-1; D may be TRBD1 (6 bases). The CDR3 length is 13 residues. Germline CDR1 reads SQVTM; CDR2 reads ANQGSEA. The ends were cut back, 6 bases at V and 4 bases at J, with 15 bases in the middle. The CDR3 is CSVLTGLSTEAFF. The DNA for the CDR3 is TGCAGCGTCCTGACAGGACTTAGCACTGAAGCTTTCTTT.

The V and J genes are TRBV14 and TRBJ1-2; D unresolved. This CDR3 has 15 amino acids. The germline V gene encodes CDR1 SGHDN and CDR2 FVKESK. The V end lost 5 bases, the J end lost 5 bases, and 18 bases lay between the germline ends. The CDR3 sequence: CASSEGSKSVYGYTF. The CDR3 DNA reads as TGTGCCAGCAGCGAAGGTTCCAAGAGTGTGTATGGCTACACCTTC.

The V and J genes are TRBV28 and TRBJ2-2; D call uncertain. The CDR3 loop spans 16 amino acids. Trimming shortened V by 5 bases and J by 1 base, and 14 bases separated the two germline ends. CDR1 is MDHEN, CDR2 SYDVKM, per germline. CDR3: CASSDGTARNTGELFF. The CDR3 bases are TGTGCCAGCAGTGATGGAACAGCCCGGAACACCGGGGAGCTGTTTTTT.

V usage is TRBV2 and J usage is TRBJ2-3; D is unclear. This CDR3 contains 15 residues. Trimming removed 0 bases from V and 4 bases from J, with 11 bases in between. CDR1 is SNHLY and CDR2 is FYNNEI in the germline V gene. The chain's CDR3 is CASSEAGLESDTQYF. DNA of the CDR3: TGTGCCAGCAGTGAAGCTGGTCTGGAGTCAGATACGCAGTATTTT.

The chain has TRBV23-1 and TRBJ2-7; 9 bases line up with TRBD1. TRBV23-1 is an ORF; its function is uncertain. The CDR3 contains 17 residues. The V segment lost 2 bases and the J segment 5 bases; nucleotides outside the gene matches: 13. CDR3 region: CASSQPRVGTGRNEQYF. The CDR3 DNA reads as TGCGCCAGCAGTCAACCGAGAGTCGGGACAGGGAGGAACGAGCAGTACTTC.

The gene calls are TRBV30 and TRBJ2-5; 11 positions agree with TRBD2. The V gene's germline CDR1 is GTSNPN and CDR2 SVGIG (reference sequence). V trimming: 3 bases; J trimming: 5 bases; junction bases outside the gene matches: 2. CDR3 length: 13 residues. CDR3 in amino acids: CAWRLAGVETQYF. The CDR3 nucleotides read TGTGCCTGGAGACTAGCGGGAGTCGAGACCCAGTACTTC. The whole variable domain, filled in from reference TRBV30 and TRBJ2-5, reads SQTIHQWPATLVQPVGSPLSLECTVEGTSNPNLYWYRQAAGRGLQLLFYSVGIGQISSEVPQNLSASRPQDRQFILSSKKLLLSDSGFYLCAWRLAGVETQYFGPGTRLLVL.

The chain carries TRBV2 and TRBJ1-2; D unclear. CDR1 is SNHLY, CDR2 FYNNEI, per germline. With 7 bases removed from V and 10 bases from J, the gap between germline ends came to 19 bases. The CDR3 is 13 amino acids. DNA for the CDR3: TGTGCCAGCACTAGACCGGGAGTGGGTGACTACACCTTC. Translation: CASTRPGVGDYTF.